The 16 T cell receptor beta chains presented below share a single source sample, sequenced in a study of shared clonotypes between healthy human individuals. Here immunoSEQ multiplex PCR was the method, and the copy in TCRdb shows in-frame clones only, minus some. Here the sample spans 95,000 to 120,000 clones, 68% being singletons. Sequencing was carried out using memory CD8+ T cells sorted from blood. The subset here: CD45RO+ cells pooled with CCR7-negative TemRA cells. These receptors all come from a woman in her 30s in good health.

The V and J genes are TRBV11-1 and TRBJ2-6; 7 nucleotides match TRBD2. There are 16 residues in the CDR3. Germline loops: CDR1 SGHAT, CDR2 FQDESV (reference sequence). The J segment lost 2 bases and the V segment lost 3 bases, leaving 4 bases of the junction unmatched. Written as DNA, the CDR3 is TGTGCCAGCAGCTTCATAGGGAGGGCTGGGGCCAACGTCCTGACTTTC. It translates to CASSFIGRAGANVLTF. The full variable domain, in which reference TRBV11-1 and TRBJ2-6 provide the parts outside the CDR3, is EAEVAQSPRYKITEKSQAVAFWCDPISGHATLYWYRQILGQGPELLVQFQDESVVDDSQLPKDRFSAERLKGVDSTLKIQPAELGDSAMYLCASSFIGRAGANVLTFGAGSRLTVL.

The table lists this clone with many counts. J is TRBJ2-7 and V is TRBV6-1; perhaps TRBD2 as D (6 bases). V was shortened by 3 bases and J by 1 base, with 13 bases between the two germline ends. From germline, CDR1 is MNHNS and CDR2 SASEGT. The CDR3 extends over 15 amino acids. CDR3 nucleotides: TGTGCCAGCAGTGAGGGGGGAACAGGTTCCTACGAGCAGTACTTC. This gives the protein CASSEGGTGSYEQYF.

CDR3 residues: CASSDWTSGNTGELFF. The CDR3 DNA is TGTGCCAGCAGTGATTGGACTAGCGGGAACACCGGGGAGCTGTTTTTT. The chain has TRBV6-4 and TRBJ2-2; 10 bases match TRBD2. V dropped 3 bases and J dropped 1; count of bases not matched to a gene: 2. CDR1 MRHNA and CDR2 SNTAGT come from the germline V gene. The CDR3 is 16 residues long.

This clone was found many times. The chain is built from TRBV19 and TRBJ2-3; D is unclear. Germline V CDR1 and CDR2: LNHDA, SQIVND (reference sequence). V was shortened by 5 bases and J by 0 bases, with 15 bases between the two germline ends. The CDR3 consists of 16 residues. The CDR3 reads CASSLFPQESTDTQYF. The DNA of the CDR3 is TGTGCCAGTAGTCTCTTCCCTCAGGAAAGCACAGATACGCAGTATTTT. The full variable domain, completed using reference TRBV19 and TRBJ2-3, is DGGITQSPKYLFRKEGQNVTLSCEQNLNHDAMYWYRQDPGQGLRLIYYSQIVNDFQKGDIAEGYSVSREKKESFPLTVTSAQKNPTAFYLCASSLFPQESTDTQYFGPGTRLTVL.

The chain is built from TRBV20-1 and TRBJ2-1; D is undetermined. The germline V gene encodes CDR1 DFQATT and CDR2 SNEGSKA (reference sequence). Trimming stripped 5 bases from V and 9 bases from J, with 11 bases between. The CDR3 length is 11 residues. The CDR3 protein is CSAAVVSEQFF. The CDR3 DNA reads TGCAGTGCTGCGGTTGTGAGTGAGCAGTTCTTC.

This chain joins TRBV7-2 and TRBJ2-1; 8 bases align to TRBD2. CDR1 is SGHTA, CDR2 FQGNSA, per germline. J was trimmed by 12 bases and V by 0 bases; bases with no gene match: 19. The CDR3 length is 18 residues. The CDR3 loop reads CASSLAVGLAGGLLGQFF. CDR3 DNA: TGTGCCAGCAGCTTAGCGGTGGGGCTCGCGGGAGGCCTTTTGGGGCAGTTCTTC.

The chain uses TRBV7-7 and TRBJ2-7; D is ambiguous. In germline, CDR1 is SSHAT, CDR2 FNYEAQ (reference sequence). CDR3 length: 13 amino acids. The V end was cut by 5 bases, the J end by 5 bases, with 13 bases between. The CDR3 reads CASSPDLGDEQYF. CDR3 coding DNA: TGTGCCAGCAGCCCCGACCTTGGGGACGAGCAGTACTTC.

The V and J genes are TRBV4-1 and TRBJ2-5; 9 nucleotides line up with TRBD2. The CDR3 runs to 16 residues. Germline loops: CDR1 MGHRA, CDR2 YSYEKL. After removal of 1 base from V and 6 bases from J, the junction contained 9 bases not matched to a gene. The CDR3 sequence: CASSQADSGSLKTQYF. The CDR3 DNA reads TGCGCCAGCAGCCAAGCAGATAGCGGGAGTTTAAAGACCCAGTACTTC.

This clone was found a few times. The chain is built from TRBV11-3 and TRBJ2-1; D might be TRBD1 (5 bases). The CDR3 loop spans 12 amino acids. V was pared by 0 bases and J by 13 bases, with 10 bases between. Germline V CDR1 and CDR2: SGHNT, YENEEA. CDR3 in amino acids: CASSLDWGRQFF. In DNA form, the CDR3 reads TGTGCCAGCAGCTTAGATTGGGGCAGACAGTTCTTC.

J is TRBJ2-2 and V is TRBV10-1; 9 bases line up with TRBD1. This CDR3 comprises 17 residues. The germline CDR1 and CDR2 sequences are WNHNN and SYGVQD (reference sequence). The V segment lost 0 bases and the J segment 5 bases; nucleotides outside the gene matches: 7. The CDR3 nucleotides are TGCGCCAGCAGTGAGTCGTCGGGACAGGGTTTAACCGGGGAGCTGTTTTTT. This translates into CASSESSGQGLTGELFF.

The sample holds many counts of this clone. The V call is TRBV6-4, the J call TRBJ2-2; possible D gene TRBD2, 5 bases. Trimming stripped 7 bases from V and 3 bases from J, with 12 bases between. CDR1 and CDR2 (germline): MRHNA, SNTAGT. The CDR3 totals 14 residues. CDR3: CASKIGSDTGELFF. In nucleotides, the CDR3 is TGTGCCAGCAAGATAGGGAGCGACACCGGGGAGCTGTTTTTT.

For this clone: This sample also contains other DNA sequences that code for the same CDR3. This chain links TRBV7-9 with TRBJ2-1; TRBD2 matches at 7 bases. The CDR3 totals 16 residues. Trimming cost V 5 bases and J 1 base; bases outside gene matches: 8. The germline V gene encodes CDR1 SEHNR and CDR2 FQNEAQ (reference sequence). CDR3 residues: CASSPPGGSSYNEQFF. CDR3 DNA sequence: TGTGCCAGCAGCCCCCCTGGCGGGAGTTCCTACAATGAGCAGTTCTTC.

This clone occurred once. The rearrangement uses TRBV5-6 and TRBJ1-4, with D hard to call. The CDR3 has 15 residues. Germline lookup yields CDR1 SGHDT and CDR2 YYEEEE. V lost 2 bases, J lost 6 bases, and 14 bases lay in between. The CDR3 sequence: CASSFNQATHEKLFF. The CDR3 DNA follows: TGTGCCAGCAGCTTCAATCAGGCGACCCATGAAAAACTGTTTTTT.

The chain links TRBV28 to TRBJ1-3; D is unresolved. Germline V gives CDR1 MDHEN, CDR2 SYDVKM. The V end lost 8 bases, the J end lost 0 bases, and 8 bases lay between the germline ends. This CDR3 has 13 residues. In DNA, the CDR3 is TGTGCCAGCGGGAGGGACTCTGGAAACACCATATATTTT. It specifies CASGRDSGNTIYF.

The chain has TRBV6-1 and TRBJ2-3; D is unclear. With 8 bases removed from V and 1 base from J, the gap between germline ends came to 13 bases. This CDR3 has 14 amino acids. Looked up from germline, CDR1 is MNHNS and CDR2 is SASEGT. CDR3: CASVETFRTDTQYF. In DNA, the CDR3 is TGTGCCAGCGTGGAGACCTTCCGCACAGATACGCAGTATTTT.

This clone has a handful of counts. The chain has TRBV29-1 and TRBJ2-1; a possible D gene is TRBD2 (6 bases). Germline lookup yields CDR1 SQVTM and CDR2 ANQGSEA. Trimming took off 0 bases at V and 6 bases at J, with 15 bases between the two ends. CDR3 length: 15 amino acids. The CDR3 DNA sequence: TGCAGCGTTGAAGATGGAGGGCTAGCGAGCAATGAGCAGTTCTTC. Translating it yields CSVEDGGLASNEQFF.